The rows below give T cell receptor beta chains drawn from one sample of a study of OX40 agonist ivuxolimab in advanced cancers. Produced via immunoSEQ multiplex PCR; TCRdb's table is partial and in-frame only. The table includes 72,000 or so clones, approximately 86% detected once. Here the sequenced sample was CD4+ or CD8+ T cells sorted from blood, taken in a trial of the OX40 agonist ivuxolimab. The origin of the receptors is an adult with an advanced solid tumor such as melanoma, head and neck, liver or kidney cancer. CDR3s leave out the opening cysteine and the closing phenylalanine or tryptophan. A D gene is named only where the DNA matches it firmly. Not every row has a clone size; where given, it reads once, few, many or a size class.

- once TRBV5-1 ASSLAGGNEKLF
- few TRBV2 ASRKDRGGSYGYT
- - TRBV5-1 ASNLMGDGYT
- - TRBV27 ASNIQGPNSPLH
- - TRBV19 ASARFVDSNQPQH
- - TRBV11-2 ASSLFGPNYEQY
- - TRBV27 ASTKSQFTDTQY
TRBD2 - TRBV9 ASSFRLAGGPEQF
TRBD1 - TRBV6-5 ASKQGRGYEQY
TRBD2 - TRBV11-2 ASSWGGPGELF
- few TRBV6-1 ASSRDMEDYGYT
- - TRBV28 ASSLGGGGYEQY
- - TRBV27 ASSPRRRGELF
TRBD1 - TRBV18 ASSPGTGDYNEQF
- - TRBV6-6 ASSANGAREQY
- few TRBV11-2 ASSQNSQGSGNTIY
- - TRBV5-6 ASSLGSQDTDTQY
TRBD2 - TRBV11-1 ASSHMRTGTSLDEQF
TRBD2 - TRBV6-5 ASSRTSGKDEQY
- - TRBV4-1 ASSQSTQAYGYT
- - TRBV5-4 ASSSDLWETQY
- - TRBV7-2 ASSLAYTDTQY
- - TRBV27 ASRGYSTDTQY
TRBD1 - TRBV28 ASSPVQGVGY
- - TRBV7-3 ASSLWGRSSYNEQF
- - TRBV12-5 ASGLNGQDRMNTEAF
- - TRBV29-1 SVVGGQETQY
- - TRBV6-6 ASSYPSGQPQH
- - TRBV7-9 ASSLVALSLSDTQY
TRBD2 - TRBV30 AWSTTSGTSFRTGELF
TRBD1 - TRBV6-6 ASSGQGWAYEQY